The clone carrying this T cell receptor beta chain was counted between two and nine times. Per sample, at least 5.5 micrograms of total RNA were extracted. Germline CDR1 is SNHLY and CDR2 is FYNNEI. CDR3 length equals 15 residues. This entry comes from a study of blood T cells in healthy people across ages. Together with a sample-barcoded 5' primer, a J-beta primer mix was included in a second PCR lasting about 7 to 11 cycles. TCRdb independently ran MiXCR on the 5' RACE reads; one entry per CDR3 protein. The sample has 270,000 or so distinct CDR3 sequences; 25% to 30% are singletons. This TCR was sampled from a woman in her 70s in good health. The chain links TRBV2 to TRBJ2-5; D perhaps matches TRBD2 (6 bases). The better agreement between TRBJ2-1 and the DNA end casts doubt on the J call. The sequencing sample was made of blood. In nucleotides, the CDR3 is TGTGCCAGCACTCCACCAGGAAGGGAGGACAATGAGCAGTTCTTC. Amino acids: CASTPPGREDNEQFF.